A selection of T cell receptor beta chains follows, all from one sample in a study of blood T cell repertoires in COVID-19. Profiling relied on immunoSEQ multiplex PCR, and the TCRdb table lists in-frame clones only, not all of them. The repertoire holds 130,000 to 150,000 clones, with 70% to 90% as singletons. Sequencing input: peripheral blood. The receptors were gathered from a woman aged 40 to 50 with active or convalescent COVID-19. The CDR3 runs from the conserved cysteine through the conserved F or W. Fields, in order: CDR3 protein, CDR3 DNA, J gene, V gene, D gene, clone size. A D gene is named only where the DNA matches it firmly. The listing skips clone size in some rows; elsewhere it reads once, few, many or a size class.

cdr3_aa: CASSIPYRGYNEQFF
cdr3_nt: TGTGCCAGTAGTATCCCCTACCGAGGATACAATGAGCAGTTCTTC
j_call: TRBJ2-1
v_call: TRBV19
d_call: .
clone_size: .

cdr3_aa: CASSSGDTEAFF
cdr3_nt: TGTGCCAGCAGCTCGGGGGACACTGAAGCTTTCTTT
j_call: TRBJ1-1
v_call: TRBV11-3
d_call: .
clone_size: .

cdr3_aa: CASSSETGLSSYEQYF
cdr3_nt: TGTGCCAGCAGCTCGGAGACAGGCTTAAGCTCCTACGAGCAGTACTTC
j_call: TRBJ2-7
v_call: TRBV9
d_call: .
clone_size: .

cdr3_aa: CASSPPGSGELFF
cdr3_nt: TGTGCCAGCAGCCCCCCAGGATCCGGGGAGCTGTTTTTT
j_call: TRBJ2-2
v_call: TRBV7-8
d_call: .
clone_size: .

cdr3_aa: CASRTAGGDYGYTF
cdr3_nt: TGTGCCAGCAGAACCGCGGGGGGCGACTATGGCTACACCTTC
j_call: TRBJ1-2
v_call: TRBV28
d_call: .
clone_size: .

cdr3_aa: CSVATGGNTGELFF
cdr3_nt: TGCAGCGTTGCTACGGGGGGCAACACCGGGGAGCTGTTTTTT
j_call: TRBJ2-2
v_call: TRBV29-1
d_call: .
clone_size: .

cdr3_aa: CACPVNYGYTF
cdr3_nt: TGTGCCTGCCCGGTTAACTATGGCTACACCTTC
j_call: TRBJ1-2
v_call: TRBV30
d_call: .
clone_size: .

cdr3_aa: CASSRTGNSETQYF
cdr3_nt: TGCGCCAGCAGTAGGACAGGGAATTCGGAGACCCAGTACTTC
j_call: TRBJ2-5
v_call: TRBV5-1
d_call: TRBD1
clone_size: .

cdr3_aa: CASSLPRVGGYTF
cdr3_nt: TGTGCCAGCAGTTTACCGAGGGTGGGCGGCTACACCTTC
j_call: TRBJ1-2
v_call: TRBV12-3/TRBV12-4
d_call: .
clone_size: .

cdr3_aa: CASSLTGGQPQHF
cdr3_nt: TGTGCCAGCAGTTTAACAGGGGGACAGCCCCAGCATTTT
j_call: TRBJ1-5
v_call: TRBV28
d_call: TRBD1
clone_size: .

cdr3_aa: CASRAPNYGYTF
cdr3_nt: TGCGCCAGCAGGGCTCCTAACTATGGCTACACCTTC
j_call: TRBJ1-2
v_call: TRBV10-2
d_call: .
clone_size: .

cdr3_aa: CASRGPSGRALLGQFF
cdr3_nt: TGTGCCAGCAGAGGGCCTTCCGGGAGGGCCCTTCTCGGGCAGTTCTTC
j_call: TRBJ2-1
v_call: TRBV28
d_call: TRBD2
clone_size: .

cdr3_aa: CASSSGQGGEKLFF
cdr3_nt: TGCGCCAGCAGCTCTGGACAGGGGGGTGAAAAACTGTTTTTT
j_call: TRBJ1-4
v_call: TRBV5-1
d_call: TRBD1
clone_size: .

cdr3_aa: CASSPAPGTQNTGELFF
cdr3_nt: TGTGCCAGCAGCCCAGCCCCGGGGACACAGAACACCGGGGAGCTGTTTTTT
j_call: TRBJ2-2
v_call: TRBV4-2
d_call: .
clone_size: .

cdr3_aa: CASSPQGANRAFF
cdr3_nt: TGTGCCAGCAGCCCACAAGGAGCCAACCGAGCTTTCTTT
j_call: TRBJ1-1
v_call: TRBV9
d_call: .
clone_size: .

cdr3_aa: CASSSAGGGTDTQYF
cdr3_nt: TGTGCCAGCAGCTCCGCAGGGGGTGGCACAGATACGCAGTATTTT
j_call: TRBJ2-3
v_call: TRBV7-2
d_call: TRBD1
clone_size: .

cdr3_aa: CATSRAPPAGWGNEQFF
cdr3_nt: TGTGCCACCAGCAGAGCCCCCCCAGCGGGATGGGGCAATGAGCAGTTCTTC
j_call: TRBJ2-1
v_call: TRBV15
d_call: TRBD2
clone_size: .

cdr3_aa: CASSITGARDSPLHF
cdr3_nt: TGTGCCAGTAGTATCACTGGCGCCAGGGATTCACCCCTCCACTTT
j_call: TRBJ1-6
v_call: TRBV19
d_call: .
clone_size: .

cdr3_aa: CASRGGQPQHF
cdr3_nt: TGTGCCAGCAGGGGAGGTCAGCCCCAGCATTTT
j_call: TRBJ1-5
v_call: TRBV6-5
d_call: .
clone_size: .

cdr3_aa: CAWTFPGLATGELFF
cdr3_nt: TGTGCCTGGACCTTCCCGGGACTAGCCACCGGGGAGCTGTTTTTT
j_call: TRBJ2-2
v_call: TRBV30
d_call: TRBD2
clone_size: .

cdr3_aa: CASSQEVSSPPTDTQYF
cdr3_nt: TGCGCCAGCAGCCAAGAAGTGAGTTCCCCCCCCACAGATACGCAGTATTTT
j_call: TRBJ2-3
v_call: TRBV4-3
d_call: .
clone_size: once

cdr3_aa: CASSSPAEAFF
cdr3_nt: TGTGCCAGCAGTTCCCCCGCTGAAGCTTTCTTT
j_call: TRBJ1-1
v_call: TRBV28
d_call: .
clone_size: few

cdr3_aa: CASSLGGGGPLSYNEQFF
cdr3_nt: TGTGCCAGCAGCCTAGGGGGCGGGGGCCCCCTCTCCTACAATGAGCAGTTCTTC
j_call: TRBJ2-1
v_call: TRBV7-7
d_call: .
clone_size: .

cdr3_aa: CASSWTGDSYEQYF
cdr3_nt: TGCGCCAGCAGTTGGACAGGGGACTCCTACGAGCAGTACTTC
j_call: TRBJ2-7
v_call: TRBV10-2
d_call: TRBD1
clone_size: .

cdr3_aa: CASSPGGATVGNYGYTF
cdr3_nt: TGTGCCAGCAGCCCAGGGGGCGCGACGGTTGGTAACTATGGCTACACCTTC
j_call: TRBJ1-2
v_call: TRBV27
d_call: TRBD1
clone_size: once

cdr3_aa: CASSATGSIYEQYF
cdr3_nt: TGTGCCAGCAGCGCGACCGGGTCCATATACGAGCAGTACTTC
j_call: TRBJ2-7
v_call: TRBV5-6
d_call: .
clone_size: .

cdr3_aa: CSVETGSPRNTIYF
cdr3_nt: TGCAGCGTTGAAACAGGCAGCCCTAGAAACACCATATATTTT
j_call: TRBJ1-3
v_call: TRBV29-1
d_call: .
clone_size: .

cdr3_aa: CASSFRTGEEGGYTF
cdr3_nt: TGCGCCAGCAGCTTTCGGACAGGCGAAGAGGGGGGCTACACCTTC
j_call: TRBJ1-2
v_call: TRBV5-1
d_call: TRBD1
clone_size: .

cdr3_aa: CASSLLGQEGTYEQYF
cdr3_nt: TGTGCCAGCAGTCTACTTGGGCAGGAGGGGACCTACGAGCAGTACTTC
j_call: TRBJ2-7
v_call: TRBV6-6
d_call: .
clone_size: .

cdr3_aa: CASSPGLAGGAGDTQYF
cdr3_nt: TGTGCCAGTAGTCCTGGACTAGCGGGAGGTGCTGGGGATACGCAGTATTTT
j_call: TRBJ2-3
v_call: TRBV19
d_call: TRBD2
clone_size: .

cdr3_aa: CASSLADRDYGYTF
cdr3_nt: TGTGCCAGCAGTTTGGCTGACAGAGACTATGGCTACACCTTC
j_call: TRBJ1-2
v_call: TRBV28
d_call: .
clone_size: .

cdr3_aa: CASGPNRGIGEAFF
cdr3_nt: TGTGCCAGCGGACCCAACAGGGGAATCGGTGAAGCTTTCTTT
j_call: TRBJ1-1
v_call: TRBV28
d_call: TRBD1
clone_size: .

cdr3_aa: CASSLSVTGWGATNEKLFF
cdr3_nt: TGTGCCAGCAGCTTATCCGTGACAGGGTGGGGAGCAACTAATGAAAAACTGTTTTTT
j_call: TRBJ1-4
v_call: TRBV7-8
d_call: TRBD1
clone_size: .

cdr3_aa: CASIDGDIFQETQYF
cdr3_nt: TGTGCCAGCATTGATGGGGACATATTCCAAGAGACCCAGTACTTC
j_call: TRBJ2-5
v_call: TRBV25-1
d_call: .
clone_size: .

cdr3_aa: CATSRGGAGDLSNGYTF
cdr3_nt: TGTGCCACCAGCAGAGGGGGAGCAGGGGACCTATCGAATGGCTACACCTTC
j_call: TRBJ1-2
v_call: TRBV15
d_call: .
clone_size: .

cdr3_aa: CASSSDRSNQPQHF
cdr3_nt: TGTGCCAGCAGCTCCGACAGGAGCAATCAGCCCCAGCATTTT
j_call: TRBJ1-5
v_call: TRBV7-9
d_call: .
clone_size: .

cdr3_aa: CASSTRDTLAGGPPDDTQYF
cdr3_nt: TGTGCCAGTAGTACCCGCGACACCCTAGCGGGAGGGCCCCCGGACGATACGCAGTATTTT
j_call: TRBJ2-3
v_call: TRBV19
d_call: TRBD2
clone_size: .